This T cell receptor beta chain comes out of a study of T-cell memory formation after mild COVID-19. Constant-segment primers and 5'RACE yielded cDNA libraries for TCR alpha and TCR beta, each carrying sample barcodes and UMIs. TCRdb reanalysed the 5' RACE reads using MiXCR and keeps one entry per CDR3 protein. In the table there are some 490,000 distinct CDR3 sequences, around a sixth of which are singletons. Notes on the study in general: A subset of responding clones appeared in pre-infection memory, suggesting cross-reactive memory joined.

As concerns this clonotype: The antigen remains undetermined.

V lost 5 bases, J lost 0 bases, and 8 bases lay in between. The CDR3 length is 14 residues. This receptor was taken from an adult woman who had mild COVID-19 (a few samples of this study predate the infection). Cell type and time point are not known. The V gene is TRBV12-3 or TRBV12-4, the J gene TRBJ2-1; possible D gene TRBD2, 5 bases. Source material: PBMCs or a T cell subset sorted from them (not recorded which). In nucleotides, the CDR3 is TGTGCCAGCAGTCAGAGGGTCTCCTACAATGAGCAGTTCTTC. Translated: CASSQRVSYNEQFF.